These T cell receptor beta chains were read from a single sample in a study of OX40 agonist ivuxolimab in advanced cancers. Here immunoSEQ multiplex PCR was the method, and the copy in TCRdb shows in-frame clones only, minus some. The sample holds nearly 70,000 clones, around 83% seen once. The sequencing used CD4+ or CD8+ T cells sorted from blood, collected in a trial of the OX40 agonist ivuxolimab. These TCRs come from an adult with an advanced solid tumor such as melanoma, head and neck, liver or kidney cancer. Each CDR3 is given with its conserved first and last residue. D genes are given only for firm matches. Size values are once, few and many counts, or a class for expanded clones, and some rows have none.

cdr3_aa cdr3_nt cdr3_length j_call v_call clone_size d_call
CASSLLGDSDRNEKLFF TGTGCCAGCTCACTCCTTGGGGACTCGGACAGGAATGAAAAACTGTTTTTT 17 TRBJ1-4 TRBV18 - TRBD1
CASSLFGGEGSPLHF TGTGCCAGCAGCTTATTCGGGGGGGAAGGATCACCCCTCCACTTT 15 TRBJ1-6 TRBV7-2 few -
CASSLGGRTEAFF TGCGCCAGCAGCTTGGGAGGGAGGACTGAAGCTTTCTTT 13 TRBJ1-1 TRBV5-1 - -
CASSEFLETQYF TGTGCCAGCAGTGAATTTTTAGAGACCCAGTACTTC 12 TRBJ2-5 TRBV2 - -
CASSEPPTGELFF TGTGCCAGCAGTGAACCACCCACCGGGGAGCTGTTTTTT 13 TRBJ2-2 TRBV25-1 - -
CASRAEWGVSEQFF TGTGCCAGCAGGGCCGAGTGGGGCGTTAGTGAGCAGTTCTTC 14 TRBJ2-1 TRBV2 - -
CASSQRRPGNTEAFF TGTGCCAGCAGCCAACGTAGACCCGGGAACACTGAAGCTTTCTTT 15 TRBJ1-1 TRBV11-2 - -
CATSRDKGSGNTIYF TGTGCCACCAGCAGAGATAAGGGATCTGGAAACACCATATATTTT 15 TRBJ1-3 TRBV15 few -
CASSPLGSSYNEQFF TGTGCCAGCAGCCCCCTCGGGAGCTCCTACAATGAGCAGTTCTTC 15 TRBJ2-1 TRBV7-7 - -
CASSPRLGAGNQPQHF TGTGCCAGCAGTCCTCGCCTTGGGGCAGGGAATCAGCCCCAGCATTTT 16 TRBJ1-5 TRBV28 - -
CASSYRDSYTGELFF TGTGCCAGCAGCTACCGGGACTCTTACACCGGGGAGCTGTTTTTT 15 TRBJ2-2 TRBV11-2 - -
CASSEARVRDTEAFF TGTGCCAGCAGCGAAGCACGGGTCAGGGACACTGAAGCTTTCTTT 15 TRBJ1-1 TRBV6-1 - -
CASSLEARFITEAFF TGCGCCAGCAGCTTGGAGGCCCGTTTTATCACTGAAGCTTTCTTT 15 TRBJ1-1 TRBV5-1 few -
CAISVGLAKNIQYF TGTGCCATCAGTGTAGGGTTAGCCAAAAACATTCAGTACTTC 14 TRBJ2-4 TRBV10-3 - -
CASSGAGQGIGLSFF TGTGCCAGCAGTGGAGCCGGACAGGGGATCGGTCTTTCCTTCTTT 15 TRBJ1-1 TRBV27 - TRBD1
CASSRQANTIYF TGTGCCAGCAGTCGCCAGGCGAACACCATATATTTT 12 TRBJ1-3 TRBV6-6 - -
CASVEVGAWTEAFF TGTGCCAGTGTGGAGGTAGGGGCTTGGACTGAAGCTTTCTTT 14 TRBJ1-1 TRBV19 - -
CASSAGTSPGTQYF TGTGCCAGCAGCGCCGGAACGTCCCCGGGGACCCAGTACTTC 14 TRBJ2-5 TRBV9 - -
CAWSAKGVPLKAFF TGTGCCTGGAGTGCAAAGGGTGTACCGCTAAAAGCTTTCTTT 14 TRBJ1-1 TRBV30 few -
CASGDRQYGNQPQHF TGTGCCAGCGGAGATCGGCAGTACGGCAATCAGCCCCAGCATTTT 15 TRBJ1-5 TRBV6-5 once -
CASSESAGTGELFF TGCGCCAGCAGTGAGTCGGCTGGGACCGGGGAGCTGTTTTTT 14 TRBJ2-2 TRBV10-2 - -
CASSARGALDTQYF TGTGCCAGCAGCGCGCGGGGGGCTCTGGATACGCAGTATTTT 14 TRBJ2-3 TRBV14 - TRBD2
CASSPGAGVGYGYTF TGTGCCAGCTCACCTGGAGCGGGGGTCGGCTATGGCTACACCTTC 15 TRBJ1-2 TRBV18 - -
CASVGADRGLSSYNSPLHF TGTGCCAGCGTCGGGGCGGACAGGGGGTTAAGCTCCTATAATTCACCCCTCCACTTT 19 TRBJ1-6 TRBV2 few TRBD1
CASSAGAGYEQYF TGTGCCAGCAGTGCAGGGGCGGGCTACGAGCAGTACTTC 13 TRBJ2-7 TRBV6-6 - -
CASSISDRVLPNTGELFF TGTGCCAGTAGTATCTCGGACAGGGTTCTCCCAAACACCGGGGAGCTGTTTTTT 18 TRBJ2-2 TRBV19 - TRBD1
CASCPGGTGSLEQYF TGTGCCAGCTGCCCCGGCGGGACAGGGTCTCTCGAGCAGTACTTC 15 TRBJ2-7 TRBV6-1 once TRBD1
CASSEGLAKNIQYF TGTGCCAGCAGTGAAGGACTAGCCAAAAACATTCAGTACTTC 14 TRBJ2-4 TRBV6-1 - -
CASSLTGGRETQYF TGTGCCAGCAGTCTGACAGGGGGAAGGGAGACCCAGTACTTC 14 TRBJ2-5 TRBV7-7 - TRBD1
CASTSPGQAYNEQFF TGTGCCAGCACTTCACCGGGACAAGCTTATAATGAGCAGTTCTTC 15 TRBJ2-1 TRBV6-5 - -
CASSPDQALGTEAFF TGTGCCAGCTCACCGGACCAGGCCCTGGGAACTGAAGCTTTCTTT 15 TRBJ1-1 TRBV18 - -
CASSYSNRGRQPQHF TGTGCCAGCAGTTACTCGAACAGGGGGCGTCAGCCCCAGCATTTT 15 TRBJ1-5 TRBV6-5 few TRBD1
CASKEPSKTEAFF TGTGCCAGTAAAGAACCCTCGAAGACTGAAGCTTTCTTT 13 TRBJ1-1 TRBV19 few -
CASRWTENTEAFF TGCGCCAGCAGATGGACAGAGAACACTGAAGCTTTCTTT 13 TRBJ1-1 TRBV5-1 - -
CASRRGGSYNEQFF TGTGCCAGCAGGAGGGGGGGCTCCTACAATGAGCAGTTCTTC 14 TRBJ2-1 TRBV6-6 - -